This is a list of T cell receptor beta chains from one sample in a study of T-cell reconstitution after alpha-beta-depleted transplantation in children. TCRdb reanalysed the PCR reads using MiXCR and keeps one entry per CDR3 protein. The table shows about a million distinct CDR3 sequences, with around 30% occurring only once. The specimen comprised PBMCs, mostly from graft donor cells, sampled 360 days after TCRalphabeta/CD19-depleted stem cell transplant. These TCRs come from a boy under three years old who had a stem cell transplant for SCID, so the T cells may come from the graft donor. Both conserved end residues are part of each CDR3. D genes are given only for firm matches. Where a row states a size, it is once, few, many or the class of an expanded clone; other rows omit it.

D gene	clone size	J gene	V gene	CDR3 DNA	CDR3 protein
TRBD2	NA	TRBJ2-7	TRBV20-1	TGCAGTGCCTGCCCCAGGCGGGAGGGGGAGCAGTACTTC	CSACPRREGEQYF
NA	NA	TRBJ2-7	TRBV5-6	TGTGCCAGCAGCTTGGTGGGGCGGTATGATGAGCAGTACTTC	CASSLVGRYDEQYF
TRBD2	few	TRBJ2-1	TRBV20-1	TGCAGTGCCTCAGGGACTAGCGGGGGGTATGAGCAGTTCTTC	CSASGTSGGYEQFF
NA	few	TRBJ1-2	TRBV5-5	TGTGCCAGCAGCTTGGAGCGGGGGGTCTATGGCTACACCTTC	CASSLERGVYGYTF
NA	NA	TRBJ1-2	TRBV20-1	TGCAGTGCTAGGGGCACAGGGAAATGGGATGGCTACACCTTC	CSARGTGKWDGYTF
TRBD1	NA	TRBJ1-5	TRBV7-2	TGTGCCAGCAGAAAAGGGGGCGCCTTTAGCAATCAGCCCCAGCATTTT	CASRKGGAFSNQPQHF
NA	few	TRBJ2-3	TRBV4-3	TGCGCCAGCAGCCAAGAGGGGCCATCCAGGGTAGATACGCAGTATTTT	CASSQEGPSRVDTQYF
NA	NA	TRBJ1-2	TRBV12-3/TRBV12-4	TGTGCCAGCAGTTTGTTGGGAGTCGAGTACTATGGCTACACCTTC	CASSLLGVEYYGYTF
NA	few	TRBJ2-1	TRBV7-3	TGTGCCAGCAGCTTAGGCGGCAAGGGAGAGCAGTTCTTC	CASSLGGKGEQFF
NA	NA	TRBJ2-7	TRBV29-1	TGCAGCGCCATGGGGGGCGCCTCCTACGAGCAGTACTTC	CSAMGGASYEQYF
NA	few	TRBJ1-1	TRBV7-8	TGTGCCAGCAGCCCAGGAGGGGGGTTTAACACTGAAGCTTTCTTT	CASSPGGGFNTEAFF
TRBD1	few	TRBJ2-7	TRBV3-1	TGTGCCAGCAGCCAACCGGGACAGAGCTCCTACGAGCAGTACTTC	CASSQPGQSSYEQYF
NA	few	TRBJ1-2	TRBV9	TGTGCCAGCAGCGTAGTTTCCGGAAACTATGGCTACACCTTC	CASSVVSGNYGYTF
NA	many	TRBJ2-5	TRBV4-2	TGTGCCAGCAGCCAAGATCGTGTTCAAGAGACCCAGTACTTC	CASSQDRVQETQYF
NA	NA	TRBJ2-1	TRBV7-9	TGTGCCAGCAGCCAAAGGAGGGGGAGCTCCTACAATGAGCAGTTCTTC	CASSQRRGSSYNEQFF
TRBD1	NA	TRBJ1-1	TRBV5-6	TGTGCCAGCAGCTTGACGGGACAGGGGCGAGCTTTCTTT	CASSLTGQGRAFF
NA	few	TRBJ2-5	TRBV6-1	TGTGCCAGCAGTGAAGCGCTGTCCCCTGTCCAAGAGACCCAGTACTTC	CASSEALSPVQETQYF
TRBD1	NA	TRBJ2-3	TRBV4-2	TGTGCCAGCAGCCAACCGAGGACAGGGGCAGATACGCAGTATTTT	CASSQPRTGADTQYF
TRBD2	NA	TRBJ2-1	TRBV3-1	TGTGCCAGCAGCCCTCCTGCGGGGGGGGCGGGTGAGCAGTTCTTC	CASSPPAGGAGEQFF
NA	once	TRBJ2-5	TRBV21-1	TGTGCCAGCAGCTCCCGGGACCACCGGGGGACCCAGTACTTC	CASSSRDHRGTQYF
NA	NA	TRBJ1-3	TRBV3-1	TGTGCCAGCAGCCAAGATTTAAGAGGGAGTGGAAACACCATATATTTT	CASSQDLRGSGNTIYF
TRBD1	few	TRBJ1-5	TRBV28	TGTGCCAGCAGTTTCGACAGGGAGACCAATCAGCCCCAGCATTTT	CASSFDRETNQPQHF
NA	NA	TRBJ1-5	TRBV7-9	TGTGCCAGCAGCTCTGGAACATCTAACAATCAGCCCCAGCATTTT	CASSSGTSNNQPQHF
NA	few	TRBJ1-6	TRBV20-1	TGCAGTGCTAGATCGGGCCCGGGCAGGGGTAATTCACCCCTCCACTTT	CSARSGPGRGNSPLHF
NA	few	TRBJ1-3	TRBV6-1	TGTGCCAGCAGCGATTACGGGTTCTCTGGAAACACCATATATTTT	CASSDYGFSGNTIYF
NA	few	TRBJ2-7	TRBV5-1	TGCGCCAGCAGCGCCCTGACCGGGACTGGGGGTTTCCCCTACGAGCAGTACTTC	CASSALTGTGGFPYEQYF
NA	few	TRBJ2-2	TRBV4-1	TGCGCCAGCAGCCAAGACAGGATAAGCCGCCCCTACACCGGGGAGCTGTTTTTT	CASSQDRISRPYTGELFF
NA	many	TRBJ2-3	TRBV12-3/TRBV12-4	TGTGCCAGCAGTTTAAACAGGGTAACAGATACGCAGTATTTT	CASSLNRVTDTQYF
NA	few	TRBJ1-2	TRBV10-3	TGTGCCACGTCGGAGGGACCTAACTATGGCTACACCTTC	CATSEGPNYGYTF
NA	NA	TRBJ2-2	TRBV11-1	TGTGCCAGCAGCCCAGCTAATTCCGGGACAACTACGAACACCGGGGAGCTGTTTTTT	CASSPANSGTTTNTGELFF
TRBD2	few	TRBJ2-3	TRBV27	TGTGCCAGCAGTTTATGGTCGGGACTAGGGACAGATACGCAGTATTTT	CASSLWSGLGTDTQYF
TRBD2	NA	TRBJ2-1	TRBV5-1	TGCGCCAGCAGCTCCTTACTAGCGGGGGGCTCCAATGAGCAGTTCTTC	CASSSLLAGGSNEQFF
NA	NA	TRBJ2-3	TRBV24-1	TGTGCCACCAGTGACGCAGGGGCACGTACAGATACGCAGTATTTT	CATSDAGARTDTQYF
NA	few	TRBJ2-3	TRBV2	TGTGCCAGTATCACACCGGGGGCCTATACGCAGTATTTT	CASITPGAYTQYF
TRBD2	NA	TRBJ2-3	TRBV7-2	TGTGCCAGCAGCTTAGCCGGGACTAGCGGGGAAACAGATACGCAGTATTTT	CASSLAGTSGETDTQYF
TRBD1	NA	TRBJ2-7	TRBV25-1	TGTGCCAGCAGTGGGACCCGGGACAGGGGCGGATTCTACTACGAGCAGTACTTC	CASSGTRDRGGFYYEQYF
NA	few	TRBJ1-1	TRBV7-4	TGTGCCAGCAGCTTACTTGACAGGGAAGCTTTCTTT	CASSLLDREAFF
NA	few	TRBJ2-2	TRBV6-4	TGTGCCAGCAGTGAGATCAATTCCGGGGAGCTGTTTTTT	CASSEINSGELFF
NA	NA	TRBJ1-1	TRBV5-1	TGCGCCAGCAGCTTGGGACGAAGTCGTGATTTGAACACTGAAGCTTTCTTT	CASSLGRSRDLNTEAFF
TRBD2	NA	TRBJ2-1	TRBV7-3	TGTGCCAGCAGCTCCAAGACTAGCGGCTCCTACAATGAGCAGTTCTTC	CASSSKTSGSYNEQFF
TRBD2	NA	TRBJ2-7	TRBV7-9	TGTGCCAGCAGCTTAGGGGCTAGCGGTGGGCTGGAGCAGTACTTC	CASSLGASGGLEQYF
TRBD1	few	TRBJ2-3	TRBV9	TGTGCCAGCAGCGTACAGGGGGCAAGCACAGATACGCAGTATTTT	CASSVQGASTDTQYF
NA	few	TRBJ2-3	TRBV29-1	TGCAGCGTTGGTCAGGGACACAGCACAGATACGCAGTATTTT	CSVGQGHSTDTQYF
NA	NA	TRBJ1-1	TRBV20-1	TGCAGTGTCGGGTACACTGAAGCTTTCTTT	CSVGYTEAFF
NA	NA	TRBJ2-1	TRBV12-3/TRBV12-4	TGTGCCAGCAGTGTCTCCGGGGGAGGGGGAGGTGGGTTCTTC	CASSVSGGGGGGFF
NA	NA	TRBJ2-1	TRBV4-1	TGCGCCAGCAGCCTCCTAGCGAGTGAGCAGTTCTTC	CASSLLASEQFF
TRBD2	few	TRBJ2-7	TRBV7-6	TGTGCCAGCAGCTTAGAGGCCACTAGCGGAACCTACGAGCAGTACTTC	CASSLEATSGTYEQYF
NA	NA	TRBJ1-1	TRBV20-1	TGCAGTGCTCGGGGGGGACACAAGAACACTGAAGCTTTCTTT	CSARGGHKNTEAFF
TRBD1	NA	TRBJ1-6	TRBV5-1	TGCGCCAGCAGCTTGGAAGGGAACAGGGGTTCACCCCTCCACTTT	CASSLEGNRGSPLHF
NA	many	TRBJ2-7	TRBV2	TGTGCCAGCAGACGGGACACAAGCTCCTACGAGCAGTACTTC	CASRRDTSSYEQYF
TRBD1	NA	TRBJ2-5	TRBV5-1	TGCGCCAGCAGCTTGGTTGTCTCCTCAGGGGGGACCCAGTACTTC	CASSLVVSSGGTQYF
NA	NA	TRBJ1-2	TRBV15	TGTGCCACCAGCAGAGAGGCGACAGCCTATTATAACTATGGCTACACCTTC	CATSREATAYYNYGYTF
NA	NA	TRBJ1-6	TRBV7-6	TGTGCCAGCAGCATCGACCATAATTCACCCCTCCACTTT	CASSIDHNSPLHF
TRBD1	NA	TRBJ1-5	TRBV4-1	TGCGCCAGCAGCCAAGACGACAGGGGGTATCAGCCCCAGCATTTT	CASSQDDRGYQPQHF
NA	NA	TRBJ1-5	TRBV6-1	TGTGCCAGCAGTGAAGTTCAGCCCCAGCATTTT	CASSEVQPQHF
TRBD1	few	TRBJ2-7	TRBV18	TGTGCCAGCTCACCATCAGGGGGCGCTGGACCCTACGAGCAGTACTTC	CASSPSGGAGPYEQYF
TRBD1	few	TRBJ2-1	TRBV12-3/TRBV12-4	TGTGCCAGCAAAGGGGACAGGGGGCGCAATGAGCAGTTCTTC	CASKGDRGRNEQFF
NA	NA	TRBJ1-1	TRBV4-1	TGCGCCAGCAGCCAATGGGCGAACACTGAAGCTTTCTTT	CASSQWANTEAFF
NA	NA	TRBJ2-5	TRBV3-1	TGTGCCAGCAGCTCTCCCTGGCGGGGAGGCGAGACCCAGTACTTC	CASSSPWRGGETQYF
NA	NA	TRBJ1-3	TRBV7-9	TGTGCCAGCAGCCCTAATCTGCTTGGAAACACCATATATTTT	CASSPNLLGNTIYF